A selection of T cell receptor beta chains follows, all from one sample in a study of patients and donors after allogeneic stem cell transplantation. TCRdb re-derived calls from the RT-PCR reads in MiXCR, one entry per CDR3 protein. The sample lists roughly 940,000 distinct CDR3 sequences; about 20% were seen once. The sequenced sample consisted of blood, either unsorted or a sorted T cell fraction (not recorded which). The receptors stem from a human donor who was either an allogeneic HSCT recipient or a stem cell or donor lymphocyte infusion donor (not recorded which). It is not recorded whose cells these are; they may come from a transplant donor. The CDR3 runs from the conserved cysteine through the conserved F or W. The D gene is left open where the match is weak.

V gene: TRBV15; D gene: .; CDR3 protein: CATSRHGVSGANVLTF
V gene: TRBV20-1; D gene: .; CDR3 protein: CSAKLRVRAEAFF
V gene: TRBV20-1; D gene: .; CDR3 protein: CSASSSTGELFF
V gene: TRBV7-2; D gene: .; CDR3 protein: CASSFSRSQETQYF
V gene: TRBV20-1; D gene: .; CDR3 protein: CSAEPASYGYTF
V gene: TRBV30; D gene: .; CDR3 protein: CASTGAYEQYF
V gene: TRBV20-1; D gene: TRBD2; CDR3 protein: CSARVAGGTGNEQFF
V gene: TRBV3-1; D gene: TRBD1; CDR3 protein: CASSETGFEQYF
V gene: TRBV11-3; D gene: TRBD1; CDR3 protein: CASSALWGQGKETQYF
V gene: TRBV20-1; D gene: TRBD1; CDR3 protein: CSANHEDRVGDEQYF
V gene: TRBV20-1; D gene: .; CDR3 protein: CSASDGYNSPLHF
V gene: TRBV5-1; D gene: .; CDR3 protein: CASSLYGDQETQYF
V gene: TRBV12-3/TRBV12-4; D gene: TRBD1; CDR3 protein: CASSLSIPGQGYEQYF
V gene: TRBV4-1; D gene: .; CDR3 protein: CASSQDTISDEKLFF
V gene: TRBV27; D gene: .; CDR3 protein: CASSSEPHSYNEQFF
V gene: TRBV3-1; D gene: .; CDR3 protein: CASTGAFQSEAFF
V gene: TRBV9; D gene: .; CDR3 protein: CASSLQGKTNEKLFF
V gene: TRBV9; D gene: .; CDR3 protein: CASSAWTGEGYTF
V gene: TRBV13; D gene: .; CDR3 protein: CASSSRGGGELFF
V gene: TRBV20-1; D gene: .; CDR3 protein: CSATRVTNNYGYTF
V gene: TRBV9; D gene: .; CDR3 protein: CASSVARPEGLATNEKLFF
V gene: TRBV20-1; D gene: TRBD1; CDR3 protein: CSASPGQGREQYF
V gene: TRBV20-1; D gene: .; CDR3 protein: CSARERLNQPQHF
V gene: TRBV14; D gene: .; CDR3 protein: CASSQQPGGTEAFF
V gene: TRBV27; D gene: .; CDR3 protein: CASTRQFNSGNTIYF
V gene: TRBV12-3/TRBV12-4; D gene: TRBD1; CDR3 protein: CASSRQGGYTF
V gene: TRBV11-2; D gene: .; CDR3 protein: CASSPAQGWTNEKLFF